What follows describes a single TCR beta chain. This record belongs to a study of blood T cell repertoires in COVID-19. On the study more broadly: The study drew acute and convalescent COVID-19 samples from the United States, Italy and Spain.

Authors' analysis steps: Estimated nucleated cell counts came from reference gene primer amplification. Generated by immunoSEQ multiplex PCR, the TCRdb table keeps only in-frame clones and is missing some. V, J and clone size were drawn from that table, and D and trimming were deduced from the DNA. The sample holds 350,000 to 400,000 clones, around 91% seen once. This CDR3 has 16 residues. Trimming stripped 0 bases from V and 2 bases from J, with 13 bases between. The V gene's germline CDR1 is LGHDT and CDR2 YNNKEL (reference sequence). Participant age was roughly 18 to 89 years, and participants resided in roughly 24 US areas. Among Cohort 3 donors, those recovered had two negative PCRs, clearance, or symptom resolution.

This clonotype was sampled from a man aged 18 to 35 who had recovered from COVID-19. The J gene is TRBJ2-5, the V gene TRBV3-1 (or the pseudogene TRBV3-2), with a weak D call TRBD1 (5 bases). The specimen sequenced was PBMCs or T cells enriched from blood (not recorded which). Here the CDR3 DNA reads TGTGCCAGCAGCCAAGAGGCGAGAGACAGTCAAGAGACCCAGTACTTC. Protein product: CASSQEARDSQETQYF.